Listed below are T cell receptor beta chains from one sample, sequenced in a study of beta chain features in type 1 diabetes. Generated by immunoSEQ multiplex PCR, the TCRdb table keeps only in-frame clones and is missing some. The data show about 150,000 clones, less than 15% seen once. The sample taken for sequencing was central memory CD4+ T cells from blood. The source of these receptors is a man aged 18 to 30 with type 1 diabetes. Each CDR3 is given with its conserved first and last residue. A D gene is named only where the DNA matches it firmly. The listing skips clone size in some rows; elsewhere it reads once, few, many or a size class.

TRBJ1-4	NA	few	TRBV30	CAWSVGGRDNEKLFF	TGTGCCTGGAGTGTAGGAGGGCGGGATAATGAAAAACTGTTTTTT
TRBJ1-2	TRBD1	few	TRBV6-1	CASSGGTGYGYTF	TGTGCCAGCAGTGGTGGGACAGGTTATGGCTACACCTTC
TRBJ1-1	NA	few	TRBV7-3	CASSLMGTEAFF	TGTGCCAGCAGCTTAATGGGGACTGAAGCTTTCTTT
TRBJ1-6	NA	few	TRBV11-2	CASRLSSYNSPLHF	TGTGCCAGCAGGTTAAGCTCCTATAATTCACCCCTCCACTTT
TRBJ1-1	NA	few	TRBV9	CASSVDGVKTEAFF	TGTGCCAGCAGCGTAGACGGTGTAAAGACTGAAGCTTTCTTT
TRBJ2-5	NA	NA	TRBV6-5	CASTGAQETQYF	TGTGCCAGCACAGGGGCTCAAGAGACCCAGTACTTC
TRBJ1-1	NA	NA	TRBV7-9	CASIRNTEAFF	TGTGCCAGCATCAGGAACACTGAAGCTTTCTTT
TRBJ2-7	NA	NA	TRBV11-2	CASTGQGSYEQYF	TGTGCCAGCACAGGACAAGGTTCCTACGAGCAGTACTTC
TRBJ1-1	NA	NA	TRBV29-1	CSVARANTEAFF	TGCAGCGTTGCCCGCGCGAACACTGAAGCTTTCTTT
TRBJ2-3	TRBD2	NA	TRBV25-1	CGSGGNGDTQYF	TGTGGAAGCGGGGGGAATGGAGATACGCAGTATTTT
TRBJ1-6	NA	many	TRBV28	CASRDNNSPLHF	TGTGCCAGCAGGGACAATAATTCACCCCTCCACTTT
TRBJ1-5	NA	many	TRBV6-5	CASRPLGNQPQHF	TGTGCCAGCAGGCCACTGGGAAATCAGCCCCAGCATTTT
TRBJ2-2	NA	few	TRBV7-9	CASSSELVGGELFF	TGTGCCAGCAGCTCCGAATTGGTTGGCGGGGAGCTGTTTTTT
TRBJ1-5	NA	NA	TRBV6-5	CASSPDRRLNQPQHF	TGTGCCAGCAGCCCCGACCGGCGCCTCAATCAGCCCCAGCATTTT
TRBJ1-1	NA	few	TRBV7-2	CASSLAVGLSTEAFF	TGTGCCAGCAGCTTAGCGGTCGGGTTGTCCACTGAAGCTTTCTTT
TRBJ1-1	NA	NA	TRBV11-2	CASSLATEAFF	TGTGCCAGCAGCTTGGCCACTGAAGCTTTCTTT
TRBJ2-5	NA	NA	TRBV7-2	CASSLWGGPQETQYF	TGTGCCAGCAGCTTATGGGGGGGCCCCCAAGAGACCCAGTACTTC
TRBJ1-1	NA	NA	TRBV4-2	CASSQNQAYPEAFF	TGTGCCAGCAGCCAAAACCAGGCGTATCCTGAAGCTTTCTTT
TRBJ2-1	NA	NA	TRBV19	CASSIGDTRQFF	TGTGCCAGTAGTATAGGGGACACGCGGCAGTTCTTC
TRBJ1-2	NA	many	TRBV2	CARSSDGYTF	TGTGCCAGGTCCTCCGATGGCTACACCTTC
TRBJ1-2	NA	few	TRBV28	CASSFRPQGYTF	TGTGCCAGCAGTTTCCGACCACAGGGCTACACCTTC
TRBJ1-5	NA	few	TRBV27	CASSFRNQPQHF	TGTGCCAGCAGTTTCCGGAATCAGCCCCAGCATTTT
TRBJ2-1	NA	NA	TRBV6-5	CASRPWGRDYNEQFF	TGTGCCAGCAGGCCTTGGGGACGAGATTACAATGAGCAGTTCTTC
TRBJ2-7	NA	few	TRBV30	CAWSLPRADPGRGYEQYF	TGTGCCTGGAGTTTACCTCGCGCGGATCCGGGCCGAGGCTACGAGCAGTACTTC
TRBJ2-7	NA	NA	TRBV15	CATSQQFGYEQYF	TGTGCCACCAGCCAGCAGTTTGGCTACGAGCAGTACTTC
TRBJ1-3	NA	NA	TRBV18	CASSPGNSGNTIYF	TGTGCCAGCTCACCAGGGAACTCTGGAAACACCATATATTTT
TRBJ1-3	NA	few	TRBV6-5	CASIRTGNTIYF	TGTGCCAGCATCCGAACGGGAAACACCATATATTTT
TRBJ1-2	NA	NA	TRBV6-5	CASRTAIGARYGYTF	TGTGCCAGCCGTACAGCGATCGGGGCGCGGTATGGCTACACCTTC
TRBJ1-1	NA	few	TRBV28	CASTPGGKAFF	TGTGCCAGCACCCCCGGAGGAAAAGCTTTCTTT
TRBJ2-1	NA	few	TRBV5-1	CASSLARNEQFF	TGCGCCAGCAGCTTGGCGAGGAATGAGCAGTTCTTC
TRBJ1-5	NA	NA	TRBV29-1	CSPWRPQESNQPQHF	TGCAGCCCCTGGAGGCCACAGGAAAGCAATCAGCCCCAGCATTTT
TRBJ2-7	NA	few	TRBV5-1	CASSWTRGYEQYF	TGCGCCAGCAGCTGGACACGGGGCTACGAGCAGTACTTC
TRBJ2-5	NA	few	TRBV7-3	CASSLRAGSETQYF	TGTGCCAGCAGCTTAAGGGCAGGCTCGGAGACCCAGTACTTC
TRBJ1-2	NA	few	TRBV7-9	CASSYDANYGYTF	TGTGCCAGCAGCTATGACGCTAACTATGGCTACACCTTC
TRBJ2-7	TRBD1	NA	TRBV13	CASSSPSGTGSYEQYF	TGTGCCAGCAGCTCCCCTTCCGGGACAGGGTCCTACGAGCAGTACTTC
TRBJ2-3	TRBD2	NA	TRBV7-8	CASSIRTSGNTDTQYF	TGTGCCAGCAGCATCCGGACTAGCGGGAACACAGATACGCAGTATTTT
TRBJ1-1	NA	few	TRBV30	CAWSARGPNTEAFF	TGTGCCTGGAGTGCCCGGGGACCGAACACTGAAGCTTTCTTT
TRBJ1-1	NA	NA	TRBV11-3	CASRHTNTGTEAFF	TGTGCCAGCAGGCACACCAACACGGGGACTGAAGCTTTCTTT
TRBJ2-3	NA	NA	TRBV10-1	CASSDGTDTQYF	TGCGCCAGCAGTGACGGGACAGATACGCAGTATTTT
TRBJ1-2	TRBD1	NA	TRBV7-2	CASSAGQGASYGYTF	TGTGCCAGCAGCGCGGGACAGGGGGCGAGCTATGGCTACACCTTC
TRBJ2-6	NA	many	TRBV30	CAWGDGVANVLTF	TGTGCCTGGGGGGACGGAGTGGCCAACGTCCTGACTTTC
TRBJ1-1	NA	NA	TRBV2	CASKDPLGDTEAFF	TGTGCCAGCAAGGACCCTCTGGGGGACACTGAAGCTTTCTTT
TRBJ2-3	NA	few	TRBV30	CAWSRRAFSTDTQYF	TGTGCCTGGAGCCGGAGGGCGTTTAGCACAGATACGCAGTATTTT
TRBJ2-1	NA	few	TRBV7-8	CASSLGPGEQFF	TGTGCCAGCAGCTTAGGACCAGGTGAGCAGTTCTTC
TRBJ2-3	TRBD1	few	TRBV11-1	CASSIGTVSTDTQYF	TGTGCCAGCAGCATCGGGACAGTTAGCACAGATACGCAGTATTTT
TRBJ1-6	TRBD1	NA	TRBV30	CAWRVPQGSTGNSPLHF	TGTGCCTGGAGGGTACCCCAGGGATCGACAGGGAATTCACCCCTCCACTTT
TRBJ1-2	TRBD1	NA	TRBV27	CASSLNAGGASGYTF	TGTGCCAGCAGTTTAAATGCAGGGGGCGCGAGTGGCTACACCTTC
TRBJ1-4	NA	few	TRBV5-1	CASSPGRSEKLFF	TGCGCCAGCAGCCCGGGACGTTCGGAAAAACTGTTTTTT
TRBJ2-5	NA	few	TRBV6-1	CASRLETQYF	TGTGCCAGCAGATTAGAGACCCAGTACTTC
TRBJ2-7	NA	NA	TRBV11-2	CASSLDSEQYF	TGTGCCAGCAGCTTAGACTCGGAGCAGTACTTC
TRBJ2-7	TRBD1	few	TRBV20-1	CSAGTAGEQYF	TGCAGTGCAGGGACAGCCGGCGAGCAGTACTTC
TRBJ2-1	TRBD1	medium-sized	TRBV10-3	CAIKGADSYNEQFF	TGTGCCATCAAGGGGGCCGACTCCTACAATGAGCAGTTCTTC
TRBJ2-5	NA	few	TRBV15	CATSSLGNLGETQYF	TGTGCCACCAGCAGTCTCGGGAATCTCGGGGAGACCCAGTACTTC
TRBJ1-2	NA	NA	TRBV10-3	CAISESNSLGVYGYTF	TGTGCCATCAGTGAGTCGAACAGTTTGGGTGTCTATGGCTACACCTTC
TRBJ2-5	TRBD1	NA	TRBV30	CAWGVGQGYETQYF	TGTGCCTGGGGAGTGGGACAGGGTTATGAGACCCAGTACTTC